What follows are 9 T cell receptor beta chains derived from one specimen sequenced in a study of T cell responses to AZD1222 COVID-19 vaccine. Data came from immunoSEQ multiplex PCR; TCRdb stores just in-frame clones and leaves some out. This sample yields approximately 150,000 clones, of which less than 95% are seen a single time; approximately 1.5% belongs to the top ten. The sample in question was peripheral blood, obtained on day 0 of AZD1222 vaccination. These receptors were obtained from an adult in good health.

This rearrangement joins TRBV7-2 to TRBJ1-2; 7 bases agree with TRBD1. Trimming cost V 5 bases and J 8 bases; bases outside gene matches: 5. Germline assignment: CDR1 SGHTA and CDR2 FQGNSA. CDR3 length: 12 residues. CDR3 loop: CASSPETGGYTF. In DNA form, the CDR3 reads TGTGCCAGCAGCCCCGAGACAGGGGGCTACACCTTC.

This chain links TRBV6-1 with TRBJ2-5; 10 bases agree with TRBD1. Germline assignment: CDR1 MNHNS and CDR2 SASEGT. J gave up 4 bases and V 3 bases, and 11 bases lay outside the gene matches. This CDR3 contains 17 residues. The chain's CDR3 is CASSEGQGLFLRETQYF. CDR3 DNA: TGTGCCAGCAGTGAGGGACAGGGGTTATTTCTTAGAGAGACCCAGTACTTC.

The chain recombines TRBV20-1 with TRBJ1-5; the D gene is possibly TRBD1 (6 bases). V lost 3 bases to trimming and J lost 0 bases, with 9 bases between them. CDR1 is DFQATT and CDR2 is SNEGSKA in the germline V gene (reference sequence). The CDR3 loop spans 14 amino acids. The DNA of the CDR3 is TGCAGTGCTAGTTGGGGGGCTAGCAATCAGCCCCAGCATTTT. It codes for CSASWGASNQPQHF.

The chain uses TRBV5-1 and TRBJ2-2; 12 bases are shared with TRBD2. Germline CDR1 is SGHRS and CDR2 is YFSETQ. V lost 6 bases and J lost 1; bases outside the gene matches: 7. This CDR3 is built from 17 residues. CDR3 amino acids: CASIQTSGGMNTGELFF. The CDR3 nucleotides read TGCGCCAGCATCCAAACTAGCGGGGGGATGAACACCGGGGAGCTGTTTTTT.

J is TRBJ1-2 and V is TRBV10-2; the match to TRBD1 covers 8 bases. Trimming cost V 9 bases and J 6 bases; bases outside gene matches: 30. Germline V lookup: CDR1 WSHSY, CDR2 SAAADI. The CDR3 covers 20 residues. CDR3 nucleotides: TGCGCCAGGATGATCAGGGGGCTTAACGGACTATATTTCACCCGACATGGCTACACCTTC. Its protein product is CARMIRGLNGLYFTRHGYTF.

This rearrangement joins TRBV27 to TRBJ1-5, with 8 nucleotides matching TRBD1. Germline V lookup: CDR1 MNHEY, CDR2 SMNVEV (reference sequence). The CDR3 runs to 15 residues. After removal of 5 bases from V and 3 bases from J, the junction contained 6 bases not matched to a gene. The CDR3 loop is CASSRSTGANQPQHF. The CDR3 DNA reads as TGTGCCAGCAGTCGCTCGACAGGGGCCAATCAGCCCCAGCATTTT.

This clone was recorded only once. V usage is TRBV5-1 and J usage is TRBJ2-7; weak D call: TRBD2 (5 bases). This CDR3 has 13 residues. Germline V gene data show CDR1 as SGHRS and CDR2 as YFSETQ. V lost 1 base and J 0 bases, leaving 5 bases between the germline ends. DNA for the CDR3: TGCGCCAGCAGCTTGCGGGACTCCTACGAGCAGTACTTC. This codes for CASSLRDSYEQYF.

This clone was observed a handful of times. The rearrangement uses TRBV4-2 and TRBJ1-2; weak D call: TRBD1 (5 bases). Germline CDR1 reads LGHNA; CDR2 reads YNFKEQ. The CDR3 runs 15 residues. Deletions cut 3 bases from V and 3 bases from J, with 14 bases between. In DNA form, the CDR3 reads TGTGCCAGCAGCCAGCAGGGAACCGGGGACTATGGCTACACCTTC. Translating it yields CASSQQGTGDYGYTF.

This chain joins TRBV12-3 or TRBV12-4 and TRBJ1-1, with TRBD1 as a possible D gene (6 bases). Trimming pared 7 bases from V and 4 bases from J, leaving 7 bases between. The CDR3 is 11 amino acids. Here the CDR3 DNA reads TGTGCCAGCAAAGGGGGCACTGAAGCTTTCTTT. This translates into CASKGGTEAFF.